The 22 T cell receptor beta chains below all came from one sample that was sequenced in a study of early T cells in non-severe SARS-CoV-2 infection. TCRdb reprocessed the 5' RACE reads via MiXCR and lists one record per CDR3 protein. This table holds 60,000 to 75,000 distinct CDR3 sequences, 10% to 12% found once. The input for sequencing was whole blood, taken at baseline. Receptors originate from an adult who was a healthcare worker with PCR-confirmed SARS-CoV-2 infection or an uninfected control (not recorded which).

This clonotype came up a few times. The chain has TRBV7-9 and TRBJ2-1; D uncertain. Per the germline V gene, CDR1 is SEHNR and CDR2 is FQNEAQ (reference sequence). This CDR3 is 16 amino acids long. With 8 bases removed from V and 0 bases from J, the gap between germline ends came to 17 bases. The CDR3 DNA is TGTGCCAGCTCACTCGAGAGGTTAAGCTCCTACAATGAGCAGTTCTTC. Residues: CASSLERLSSYNEQFF.

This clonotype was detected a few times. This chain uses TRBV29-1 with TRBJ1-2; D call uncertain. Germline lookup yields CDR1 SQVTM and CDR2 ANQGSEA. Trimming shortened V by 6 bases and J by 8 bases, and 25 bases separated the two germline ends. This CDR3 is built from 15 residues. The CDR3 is CSVHPPRAGGEGYTF. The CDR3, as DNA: TGCAGCGTCCACCCGCCCCGCGCGGGCGGCGAAGGCTACACCTTC.

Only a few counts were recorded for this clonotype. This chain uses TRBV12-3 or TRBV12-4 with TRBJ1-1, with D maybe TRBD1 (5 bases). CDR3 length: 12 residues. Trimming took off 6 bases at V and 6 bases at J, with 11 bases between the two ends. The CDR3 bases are TGTGCCAGCAGCCTTGGAGGGGCTGAAGCTTTCTTT. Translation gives CASSLGGAEAFF.

CDR3 residues: CASTSSGHQETQYF. The CDR3 coding sequence is TGTGCCAGCACGAGCTCGGGACACCAAGAGACCCAGTACTTC. The chain joins TRBV2 to TRBJ2-5; D possibly uses TRBD1 or TRBD2 (5 bases each). Trimming stripped 7 bases from V and 0 bases from J, with 12 bases between. Germline CDR1 reads SNHLY; CDR2 reads FYNNEI. The CDR3 runs to 14 residues.

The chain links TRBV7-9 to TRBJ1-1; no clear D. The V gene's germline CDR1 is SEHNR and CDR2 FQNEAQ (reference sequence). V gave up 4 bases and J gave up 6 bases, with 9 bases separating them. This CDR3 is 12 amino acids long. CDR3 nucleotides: TGTGCCAGCAGCTCTAGACGGTCTGAAGCTTTCTTT. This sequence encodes CASSSRRSEAFF.

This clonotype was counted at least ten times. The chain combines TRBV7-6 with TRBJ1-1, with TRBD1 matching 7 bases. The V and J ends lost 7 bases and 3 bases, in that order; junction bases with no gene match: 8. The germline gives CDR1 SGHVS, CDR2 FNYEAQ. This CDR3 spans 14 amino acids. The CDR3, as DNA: TGTGCCAGCACCGGGGACAGCCATGACACTGAAGCTTTCTTT. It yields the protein CASTGDSHDTEAFF.

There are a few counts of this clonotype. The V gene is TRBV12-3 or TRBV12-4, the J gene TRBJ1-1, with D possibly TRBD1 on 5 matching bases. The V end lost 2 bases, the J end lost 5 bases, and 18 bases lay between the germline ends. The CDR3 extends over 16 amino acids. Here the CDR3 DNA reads TGTGCCAGCAGTTTATACGAGGGGCTGGGTACGACTGAAGCTTTCTTT. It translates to CASSLYEGLGTTEAFF.

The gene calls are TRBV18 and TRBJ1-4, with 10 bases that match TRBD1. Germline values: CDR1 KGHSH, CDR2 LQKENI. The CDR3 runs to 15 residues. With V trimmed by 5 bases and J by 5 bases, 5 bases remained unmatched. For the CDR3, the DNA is TGTGCCAGCTCAAGGACAGGGGGAGGAAATGAAAAACTGTTTTTT. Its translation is CASSRTGGGNEKLFF.

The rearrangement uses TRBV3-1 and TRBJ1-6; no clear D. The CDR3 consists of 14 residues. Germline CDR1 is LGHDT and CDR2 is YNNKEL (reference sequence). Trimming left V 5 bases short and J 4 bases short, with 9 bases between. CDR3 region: CASSYTAYNSPLHF. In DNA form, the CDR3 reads TGTGCCAGCAGCTATACGGCGTATAATTCACCCCTCCACTTT.

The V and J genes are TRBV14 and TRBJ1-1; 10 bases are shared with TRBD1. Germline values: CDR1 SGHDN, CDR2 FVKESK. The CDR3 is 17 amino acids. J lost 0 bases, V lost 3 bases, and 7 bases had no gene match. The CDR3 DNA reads TGTGCCAGCAGCCACTTACCGGGACAGGGGATGAACACTGAAGCTTTCTTT. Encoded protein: CASSHLPGQGMNTEAFF.

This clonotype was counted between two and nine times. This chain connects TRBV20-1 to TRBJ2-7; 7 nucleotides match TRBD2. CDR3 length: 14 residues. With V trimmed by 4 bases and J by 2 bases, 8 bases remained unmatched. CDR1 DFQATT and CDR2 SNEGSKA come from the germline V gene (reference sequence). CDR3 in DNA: TGCAGTGCTATAAGCGGGGCCTCAACCTACGAGCAGTACTTC. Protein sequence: CSAISGASTYEQYF.

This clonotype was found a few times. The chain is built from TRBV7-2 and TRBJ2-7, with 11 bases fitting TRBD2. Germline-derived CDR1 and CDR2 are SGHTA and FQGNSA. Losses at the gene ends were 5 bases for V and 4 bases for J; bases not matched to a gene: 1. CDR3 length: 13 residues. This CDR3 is CASSRLAGYEQYF. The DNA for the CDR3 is TGTGCCAGCAGCCGACTAGCGGGGTACGAGCAGTACTTC.

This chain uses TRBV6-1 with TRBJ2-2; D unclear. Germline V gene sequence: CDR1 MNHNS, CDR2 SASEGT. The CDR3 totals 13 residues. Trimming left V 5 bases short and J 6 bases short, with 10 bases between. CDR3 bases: TGTGCCAGCAGTTTTGGTGTGGCCGGGGAGCTGTTTTTT. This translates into CASSFGVAGELFF.

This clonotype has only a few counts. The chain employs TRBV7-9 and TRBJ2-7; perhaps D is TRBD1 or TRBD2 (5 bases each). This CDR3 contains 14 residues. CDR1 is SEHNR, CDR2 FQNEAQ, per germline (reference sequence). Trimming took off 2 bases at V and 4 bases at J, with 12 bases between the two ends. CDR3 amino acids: CASSLSAGRYEQYF. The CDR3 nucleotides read TGTGCCAGCAGCTTATCGGCAGGGAGATACGAGCAGTACTTC.

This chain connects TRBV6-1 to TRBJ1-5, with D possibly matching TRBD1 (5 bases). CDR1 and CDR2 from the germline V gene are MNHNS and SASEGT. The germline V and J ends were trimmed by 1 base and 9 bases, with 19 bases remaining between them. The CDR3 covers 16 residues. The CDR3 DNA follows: TGTGCCAGCAGTGAAGGAGGCAGGGCGACCGGGGGGCCCCAGCATTTT. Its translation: CASSEGGRATGGPQHF.

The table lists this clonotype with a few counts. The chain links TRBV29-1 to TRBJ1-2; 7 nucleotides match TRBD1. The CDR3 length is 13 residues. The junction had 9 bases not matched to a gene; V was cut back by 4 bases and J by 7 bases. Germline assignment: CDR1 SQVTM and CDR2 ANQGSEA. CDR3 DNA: TGCAGCGTTGCTCGAGGGGGCGAACGTGGCTACACCTTC. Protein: CSVARGGERGYTF.

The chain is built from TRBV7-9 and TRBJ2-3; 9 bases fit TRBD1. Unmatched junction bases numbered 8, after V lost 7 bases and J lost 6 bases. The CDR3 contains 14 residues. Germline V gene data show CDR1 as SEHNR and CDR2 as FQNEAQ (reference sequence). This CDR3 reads CASNQNRGQDTQYF. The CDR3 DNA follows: TGTGCCAGCAACCAGAACAGGGGGCAGGATACGCAGTATTTT.

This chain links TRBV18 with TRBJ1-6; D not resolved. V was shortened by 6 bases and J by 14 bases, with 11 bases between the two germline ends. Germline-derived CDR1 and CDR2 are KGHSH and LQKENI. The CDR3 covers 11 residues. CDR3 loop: CASSGGPALHF. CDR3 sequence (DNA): TGTGCCAGCTCGGGAGGTCCGGCCCTCCACTTT.

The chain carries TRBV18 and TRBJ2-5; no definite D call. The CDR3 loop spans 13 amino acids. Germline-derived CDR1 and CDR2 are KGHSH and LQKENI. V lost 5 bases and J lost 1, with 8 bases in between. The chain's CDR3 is CASSRYFQETQYF. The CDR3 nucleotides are TGTGCCAGCTCAAGGTACTTCCAAGAGACCCAGTACTTC.

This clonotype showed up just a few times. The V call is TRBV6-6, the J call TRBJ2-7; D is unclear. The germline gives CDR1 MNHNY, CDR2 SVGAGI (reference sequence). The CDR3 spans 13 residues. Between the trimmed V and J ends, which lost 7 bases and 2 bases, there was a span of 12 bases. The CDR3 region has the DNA TGTGCCAGCAAGCCCGGCAGAGCCTACGAGCAGTACTTC. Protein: CASKPGRAYEQYF.

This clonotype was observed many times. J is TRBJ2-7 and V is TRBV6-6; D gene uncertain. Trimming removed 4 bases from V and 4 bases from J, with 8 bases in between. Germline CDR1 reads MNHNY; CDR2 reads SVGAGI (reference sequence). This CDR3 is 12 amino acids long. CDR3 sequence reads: CASSLGLYEQYF. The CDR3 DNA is TGTGCCAGCAGTTTAGGGTTATACGAGCAGTACTTC.

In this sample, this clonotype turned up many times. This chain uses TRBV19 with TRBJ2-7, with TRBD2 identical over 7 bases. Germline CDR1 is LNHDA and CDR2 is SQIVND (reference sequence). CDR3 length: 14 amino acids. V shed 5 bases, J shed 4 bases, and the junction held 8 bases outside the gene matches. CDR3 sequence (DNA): TGTGCCAGTAGTCCGCCGGGACTACGGTACGAGCAGTACTTC. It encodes CASSPPGLRYEQYF.